Listed below are T cell receptor beta chains from one sample, sequenced in a study of cytomegalovirus exposure and HLA in healthy donors. This table comes from immunoSEQ multiplex PCR, and its TCRdb copy is limited to in-frame clones, with some not included. The sample has under 200,000 clones; about four fifths are singletons. Sample: PBMCs. The receptors were sampled from a woman aged 45-65 years in good health and CMV-seronegative. Each CDR3 is given with its conserved first and last residue. Each record gives: clone size, V gene, D gene, J gene, CDR3 DNA, CDR3 protein. The D gene is left open where the match is weak. Size tells how often a clone was seen (once, few, many) or the class of an expanded clone, and some rows leave it out.

.	TRBV7-9	.	TRBJ1-6	TGTGCCAGCAGCTTAGGGGGCCAGGGCGATTCACCCCTCCACTTT	CASSLGGQGDSPLHF
.	TRBV5-1	.	TRBJ2-7	TGCGCCAGCAGCGTAAATCAGGGGTCCACCTACGAGCAGTACTTC	CASSVNQGSTYEQYF
.	TRBV29-1	TRBD1	TRBJ2-3	TGCAGCGGCAGGGGGTTTGCGGATACGCAGTATTTT	CSGRGFADTQYF
.	TRBV30	.	TRBJ1-4	TGTGCCTGGGGAAAGAGTGGAGGGAATGAAAAACTGTTTTTT	CAWGKSGGNEKLFF
.	TRBV6-5	TRBD1	TRBJ2-7	TGTGCCAGCAGTCGCCAGGGGGCGGGTGAGCAGTACTTC	CASSRQGAGEQYF
.	TRBV11-2	.	TRBJ2-2	TGTGCCAGCAGGGCCTTCGGGTCCTTGAACACCGGGGAGCTGTTTTTT	CASRAFGSLNTGELFF
.	TRBV19	TRBD2	TRBJ2-1	TGTGCCAGTCGGTCACTAGCGGGCTACAATGAGCAGTTCTTC	CASRSLAGYNEQFF
once	TRBV9	.	TRBJ2-1	TGTGCCAGCAGCGCCACCTACAATGAGCAGTTCTTC	CASSATYNEQFF
.	TRBV7-6	.	TRBJ2-2	TGTGCCAGCAGCTTCGCCTATTCCACCGGGGAGCTGTTTTTT	CASSFAYSTGELFF
few	TRBV19	TRBD1	TRBJ2-1	TGTGCCAGTAGTATGGGACAGACCTACAATGAGCAGTTCTTC	CASSMGQTYNEQFF
.	TRBV30	.	TRBJ1-1	TGTGCCTGGGCGAACAGCCTGAACACTGAAGCTTTCTTT	CAWANSLNTEAFF
.	TRBV27	.	TRBJ2-5	TGTGCCAGCAGTTTAAGGGGGACCCAGTACTTC	CASSLRGTQYF
.	TRBV28	.	TRBJ2-4	TGTGCCAGCAGCCAGACAGATTTTAACATTCAGTACTTC	CASSQTDFNIQYF
.	TRBV4-3	.	TRBJ2-1	TGCGCCAGCAGCCAAGAAAGGGGTGAGCAGTTCTTC	CASSQERGEQFF
.	TRBV6-6	.	TRBJ1-1	TGTGCCAGCAGTTACGATCCAAGGGGAGGGACTGAAGCTTTCTTT	CASSYDPRGGTEAFF
.	TRBV6-6	TRBD1	TRBJ1-5	TGTGCCAGCAGTTGGGACAGTCGCAATCAGCCCCAGCATTTT	CASSWDSRNQPQHF
.	TRBV15	TRBD1	TRBJ1-5	TGTGCCACCAGCAGGTCAGGGGGCGACCCAGGAGCCCAGCATTTT	CATSRSGGDPGAQHF
.	TRBV21-1	.	TRBJ2-4	TGTGCCAGCAGCATGCCCTGGGGAGCCGAATTATCCAAAAACATTCAGTACTTC	CASSMPWGAELSKNIQYF
.	TRBV5-1	.	TRBJ2-1	TGCGCCAGCAGCTTGGCCCTGGGCCCCGATGAGCAGTTCTTC	CASSLALGPDEQFF
.	TRBV5-1	.	TRBJ1-6	TGCGCCAGCAGCTTGGGACAAGAAAATTCACCCCTCCACTTT	CASSLGQENSPLHF
.	TRBV10-3	TRBD2	TRBJ2-7	TGTGCCATCAGTGAGATAGGCTCTAGCGGGAGCTACGAGCAGTACTTC	CAISEIGSSGSYEQYF
.	TRBV6-1	.	TRBJ1-3	TGTGCCAGCGGCCGGAGGGAAAACACCATATATTTT	CASGRRENTIYF
few	TRBV9	.	TRBJ1-3	TGTGCCAGCAGCCAAGGGACACTCCTTGGAAACACCATATATTTT	CASSQGTLLGNTIYF
.	TRBV9	.	TRBJ2-2	TGTGCCAGCAGCGAGGACACTTTGAACACCGGGGAGCTGTTTTTT	CASSEDTLNTGELFF
few	TRBV6-4	.	TRBJ1-1	TGTGCCAGCAGTGTGGACAGTCTGATGGGCACTGAAGCTTTCTTT	CASSVDSLMGTEAFF
.	TRBV7-8	.	TRBJ2-7	TGTGCCAGCAGCTTAGGGTTGCAGACCTACGAGCAGTACTTC	CASSLGLQTYEQYF
few	TRBV7-2	.	TRBJ1-5	TGTGCCAGCAGCCCCAGGGTAAACAGGGGCAATCAGCCCCAGCATTTT	CASSPRVNRGNQPQHF
once	TRBV13	.	TRBJ2-7	TGTGCCAGCAGCTCCTCCTCCTCCTACGAGCAGTACTTC	CASSSSSSYEQYF
.	TRBV5-5	TRBD1	TRBJ1-3	TGTGCCAGCAGCTTGGTGGACAGGGGAGTAGGAAACACCATATATTTT	CASSLVDRGVGNTIYF
.	TRBV6-1	TRBD1	TRBJ1-5	TGTGCCAGCAGCCGACAGGGCCCCAATCAGCCCCAGCATTTT	CASSRQGPNQPQHF
few	TRBV7-9	TRBD1	TRBJ2-3	TGTGCCAGCAGCTGGACAGGTGCGGATACGCAGTATTTT	CASSWTGADTQYF
.	TRBV5-6	.	TRBJ1-6	TGTGCCAGCAGCTTGGGACAAAATAATTCACCCCTCCACTTT	CASSLGQNNSPLHF
.	TRBV19	.	TRBJ1-1	TGTGCCAGTACTCCGGGGGGAGGATACACTGAAGCTTTCTTT	CASTPGGGYTEAFF
.	TRBV19	.	TRBJ2-3	TGTGCCAGTAGGCCCCAGGGGTTGGGCACAGATACGCAGTATTTT	CASRPQGLGTDTQYF
.	TRBV19	.	TRBJ2-2	TGTGCCAGTAGAACCGGGACAACCACCGGGGAGCTGTTTTTT	CASRTGTTTGELFF
.	TRBV2	.	TRBJ1-5	TGTGCCAGCAGCCGAGAATTGTCGAACAATCAGCCCCAGCATTTT	CASSRELSNNQPQHF
.	TRBV10-3	TRBD2	TRBJ2-7	TGTGCCATCAGTGATCCTGGACTAGTGAGGTCCTACGAGCAGTACTTC	CAISDPGLVRSYEQYF
few	TRBV15	TRBD2	TRBJ2-3	TGTGCCACCAGCAGAGGACTAGCGGGTGGCACAGATACGCAGTATTTT	CATSRGLAGGTDTQYF
.	TRBV9	.	TRBJ2-3	TGTGCCAGCAGCGTAATCAGCGCGAGCACAGATACGCAGTATTTT	CASSVISASTDTQYF
.	TRBV14	.	TRBJ1-1	TGTGCCAGCAGCCAATTAGTGGCGGCGAACACTGAAGCTTTCTTT	CASSQLVAANTEAFF
once	TRBV30	TRBD2	TRBJ2-7	TGTGCCTGGAGTGTAGGGGCTAGCGGCAACTACGAGCAGTACTTC	CAWSVGASGNYEQYF
.	TRBV7-2	.	TRBJ2-7	TGTGCCAGCAGCCGTCCCGCGGCGGGGAGCTCCTACGAGCAGTACTTC	CASSRPAAGSSYEQYF
.	TRBV4-2	.	TRBJ2-5	TGTGCCAGCAGCCAGGATCCAGGGCTCGAGACCCAGTACTTC	CASSQDPGLETQYF
.	TRBV7-8	TRBD2	TRBJ2-7	TGTGCCAGCAGCTTAGCCCAGCGAGCGGGGGCCCGCGAGCAGTACTTC	CASSLAQRAGAREQYF